This TCR beta chain is from a study of blood T cell repertoires in COVID-19. Study-level information: Whether acute or convalescent, the COVID-19 samples came from the United States, Italy and Spain. Nucleic acid was either cDNA or gDNA, and it came from T cells, B-cell-depleted T cells, or PBMCs.

CDR1 is SGHTS and CDR2 is YDEGEE in the germline V gene. The germline V and J ends were trimmed by 5 bases and 0 bases, with 12 bases remaining between them. The CDR3 covers 15 residues. Original processing notes: Amplification from reference gene primers served as the basis for estimated nucleated cell counts. Only in-frame clones appear in the TCRdb table, and some are missing; sequencing was by immunoSEQ multiplex PCR. That table is the source of V, J and clone size, and D and trimming were worked out from the DNA. In the table there are 45,000 to 55,000 clones, around 84% of which are singletons. This clone was seen once.

The gene calls are TRBV5-8 and TRBJ2-1; the D gene is possibly TRBD2 (6 bases). The material sequenced was peripheral blood. The TCR comes from a human donor in a cohort sampled during active COVID-19. CDR3 nucleotides: TGTGCCAGCAGGGCTAGCGAGTCCTCCTACAATGAGCAGTTCTTC. Its translation is CASRASESSYNEQFF.